This T cell receptor beta chain emerged from a study of cytomegalovirus exposure and HLA in healthy donors (dated by TCRdb to about 2017). Regarding the study in general: According to an earlier analysis of around 600 of the donors, about 170 million T cells yielded 117 million unique TCR beta sequences and more than 250 Gb of sequence data. Across 398 genotyped donors of the cohort, an average of about 240,000 unique TCR beta nucleotide sequences per donor were sequenced, and 15% to 20% of those sequences were non-productive. About 300 gigabases of sequencing data and 70 million to 85 million unique TCR sequences were included in an early release covering 550 to 650 HLA-typed donors. The number of typed donors differed by locus: about 620-640 for A, B, C, DRB1 and DQB1; roughly 510 for DQA1; over 600 for DPA1; and 400 to 480 for DPB1. Several DR-DQ haplotypes were handled as single units for association and clustering because linkage in the cohort was strong. The T cell repertoires of 666 subjects were profiled by immunosequencing and related to cytomegalovirus serostatus. Donor age, sex, ethnicity and CMV serostatus were collected together with the repertoire data. A later genetic analysis took genome-wide SNP genotypes for about 65% of the roughly 670 donors and used that subset as a discovery cohort. Of the approximately 400 genotyped donors, about 84% fell in the genetic ancestry cluster associated with self-reported Caucasian donors. In an earlier analysis of more than 550 of the donors, high-throughput TCR beta sequencing was used to judge whether each TCR beta V gene segment behaved as functional or pseudogenic. All discovery cohort repertoires had been generated on a single sequencing platform. The study combined high-throughput TCR immunosequencing, statistical association of individual TCRs with disease status, and machine learning to predict cytomegalovirus infection status. To study patterns of TCR occurrence, a later analysis re-analyzed previously published TCR beta repertoires from 666 donors and added high-resolution HLA genotyping. HLA typing covered class I and class II loci at four-digit resolution. In the later analysis, no new phenotypic data were used to find candidate immune exposures; instead, reliance was placed on TCR beta sequences and their occurrence across donors. In addition to the first cohort of roughly 700 subjects, a separate validation cohort of 120 different subjects was used. The study aimed to test whether cataloging public T cell receptors could reveal signatures of past pathogen exposure.

This clone was picked up a small number of times. It lacks a known antigen. No base quality information exists; no much larger clone differs at one position. Library preparation was by the immunoSEQ multiplex PCR assay. For the multiplex PCR, a mixture combining 60 forward primers for TCR Vbeta segments and 13 reverse primers for TCR Jbeta segments was used. The CDR3 region of rearranged TCR beta genes was amplified from genomic DNA by a multiplex PCR assay. The Illumina HiSeq System was used to sequence the amplified TCR beta libraries as 87-base-pair reads. On the study's bioinformatics: In a later analysis, roughly 80 million unique TCR beta chains were counted across the 500 to 850 repertoires, and some 10 million of these chains were shared by at least two donors. To remove PCR and sequencing errors, raw reads were error-corrected and collapsed into unique sequences using a nearest-neighbor algorithm that merged closely related sequences. Alignment of CDR3 sequences to IMGT reference sequences was used to assign V, D and J gene segments. For a sequence to be retained, a match of at least six nucleotides was required to both a V gene segment and a J gene segment. A rearrangement counted as productive if the CDR3 had no stop codons and remained in frame with V and J, and every other rearrangement counted as non-productive. Following IMGT convention, CDR3 was defined as the stretch from the second conserved V-encoded cysteine up to the conserved J-encoded phenylalanine. In an earlier analysis of around 640 of the donors, sequences lacking an unambiguous match to a single V gene segment were excluded. In an earlier analysis of about 590 of the donors, a V segment was called functional when productive rearrangements were above 56.7%, and segregating when the standard deviation between donors exceeded 5%. A statistical classification framework was developed to diagnose cytomegalovirus status using the catalog of TCR beta chain sequences. A later analysis assigned V and J genes by comparing TCR nucleotide sequences with IMGT/GENE-DB human TR gene sequences. In a later analysis, CDR3 sequences and most-parsimonious VDJ recombination scenarios were assigned using the TCRdist pipeline. A later analysis defined each TCR beta chain by its CDR3 amino acid sequence plus V-gene family, and excluded reads lacking a unique V-gene family. As a way to deal with suspected cross-contamination and a sequencing artifact, a later analysis dropped 450 to 700 nucleotide sequences that were highly shared and had low generation probability. In a later analysis, a clonal expansion index was calculated for each public chain from normalized within-repertoire ranks of inferred template counts. In a later analysis, generation probabilities were computed using a VDJ recombination model fitted to out-of-frame rearrangements, and the results were checked against IGoR. In a later analysis, TCR-TCR, TCR-HLA and TCR-CMV co-occurrence was scored with hypergeometric tests, and a repertoire-size bias correction was applied to TCR pairs. In a later analysis, false discovery rates were estimated by permuting HLA or CMV assignments 20 times. In a later analysis, co-occurring TCRs were grouped using DBSCAN, with TCRdist sequence similarity added in when clustering inside HLA-allele-positive subsets. Co-occurrence clustering excluded repertoires with fewer than 30,000 or more than 120,000 public chains, plus five with anomalous nucleotide sharing. Held by TCRdb, this immuneACCESS table contains in-frame sequences only and omits some clones. Under half of the omission traces to an unresolved V gene where checked; the cause of the rest is unknown. The V and J calls and the clone size are those of that table, but D and trimming were determined from the DNA. The sample table records 180,000 or so clones; under 80% of these occur just once. The top ten clones comprise about 3.2% of the sample.

The cohort consisted of 650 to 850 healthy bone marrow donors. Cohort members were all nominally healthy when sampled, although unrecorded immune exposures were likely present. The donor was CMV seronegative and belonged to the group of 352 seronegative cohort members. Each donor provided a peripheral blood sample, and peripheral blood mononuclear cells were used for TCR beta sequencing. The Qiagen DNeasy Blood Extraction Kit was used to extract genomic DNA from the blood cell samples. The CDR3 starts with the cysteine, ends with the phenylalanine, and has 14 residues. Only the CDR3 region is kept as DNA, spanning 42 bases read in frame from base 1. Trimming accounts for 2 bases at V and 2 bases at J, while the number of junction bases matched to no gene is 0. Based on the germline V gene (reference sequence), the CDR1 and CDR2 sequences are MNHNY and SVGAGI. What the work shows at the level of the full study, not this receptor alone: Only TCR beta chains were sequenced in this cohort, and the absence of alpha or paired-chain data limited detectable features. Because some donors lacked HLA typing at each locus, the association tests relied only on the typed subset. Compared with the roughly 670-donor mean, donors in an Asian-associated ancestry cluster had fewer N-insertions in productive TCRs, according to a later genetic analysis. CMV serostatus was the only immune exposure information available for the cohort. Roughly uniform sequencing depth across donors was assumed in presence/absence analyses, although this assumption may not hold. A further reported finding was that TCR beta sequences accurately predicted the HLA-A and HLA-B alleles for most subjects in the first cohort. A later analysis found that TCR association rates varied across HLA loci, with DRB1 alleles showing the most associated TCRs and HLA-C alleles the fewest. In the study, some 160 TCR beta chains were listed as associated with cytomegalovirus. Because the 87-base-pair reads could not distinguish some IMGT-functional V segments, including TRBV6-2 and TRBV6-3, those segments were excluded. Because counts were too low, some 17 rarely observed V segments, including chromosome 9 orphons, were excluded from the earlier analysis of around 640 of the donors. While some public TCRs were present in many individuals, most TCR sequences turned up only very rarely across donors. When HLA alleles, especially DR and DQ, strongly co-occurred, attributing TCR associations to individual alleles was difficult. Correlated functional status among segregating V segments might be attributable to linkage disequilibrium, but an unknown experimental factor could not be ruled out. In a later genetic analysis, a missense DCLRE1C variant was associated with V-gene and J-gene trimming of TCR beta chains, and the association was replicated in an independent cohort. Cytomegalovirus status was reported to be diagnosed by the classifier with high specificity and sensitivity in both the original and validation cohorts. In an earlier analysis of approximately 590 of the donors, most TCR beta V segments appeared in productive rearrangements about 90% or about 30% of the time, broadly matching IMGT annotations. A few of the identified cytomegalovirus-associated TCR beta chains were confirmed in vitro to be specific for cytomegalovirus antigens. Specific HLA alleles were associated with 15,000 to 20,000 TCR beta sequences at a false discovery rate of 0.05 in a later analysis. Several of the top co-occurrence clusters appeared to be linked to parvovirus B19, influenza, CMV and Epstein-Barr virus, according to a later analysis. The sequencing pipeline was judged likely to have produced a cluster of highly shared sequence variants as a technical artifact. According to the authors, the approach could potentially be generalized to other disease states and immunological phenotypes. According to a later analysis, most CMV-associated TCR beta chains appeared to be HLA-restricted, and the HLA associations seemed to be driven largely by CMV exposure. In a later analysis, HLA-associated TCR beta chains were found to be more clonally expanded and to have lower generation probabilities than equally common non-associated chains.

The sequence links TRBV6-6 to TRBJ2-7; TRBD1 aligns with 10 central bases. The source material was PBMCs. The TCR was taken from a man in his forties in good health and CMV-seronegative. The nucleotide sequence reads TGTGCCAGCAGTTACGGACAGGGGGCCTACGAGCAGTACTTC. Translated, it reads CASSYGQGAYEQYF.